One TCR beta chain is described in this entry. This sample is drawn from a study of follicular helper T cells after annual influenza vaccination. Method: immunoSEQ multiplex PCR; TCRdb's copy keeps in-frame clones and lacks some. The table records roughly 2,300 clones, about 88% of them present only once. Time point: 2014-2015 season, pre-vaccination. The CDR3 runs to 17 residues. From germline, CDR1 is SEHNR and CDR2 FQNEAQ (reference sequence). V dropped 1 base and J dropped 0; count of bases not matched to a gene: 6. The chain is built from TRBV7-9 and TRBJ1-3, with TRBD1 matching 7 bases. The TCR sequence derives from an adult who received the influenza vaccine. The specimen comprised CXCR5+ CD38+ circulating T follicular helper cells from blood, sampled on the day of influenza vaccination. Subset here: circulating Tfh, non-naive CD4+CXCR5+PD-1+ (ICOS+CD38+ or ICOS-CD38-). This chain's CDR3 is CASSLVRGDRSGNTIYF. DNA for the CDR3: TGTGCCAGCAGCTTAGTCAGGGGGGATCGCTCTGGAAACACCATATATTTT.